This TCR beta chain originates from a study of T-cell memory formation after mild COVID-19. Study-wide background: TCR clusters were mostly confined to one donor each.

Germline CDR1 reads SEHNR; CDR2 reads FQNEAQ (reference sequence). This CDR3 spans 13 amino acids. Trimming cost V 5 bases and J 5 bases, with 12 bases left between them. After 5'RACE with constant-segment primers, TCR alpha and TCR beta cDNA libraries carrying sample barcodes and UMIs were obtained. TCRdb called the 5' RACE reads again in MiXCR, with one record for every CDR3 protein. In the table there are hundreds of thousands of distinct CDR3 sequences, about a fifth of which are singletons. This clonotype was obtained from an adult woman who had mild COVID-19 (a few samples of this study predate the infection). Cell type and time point are not known. The sequenced sample consisted of PBMCs or a T cell subset sorted from them (not recorded which). The chain links TRBV7-9 to TRBJ1-2, with D hard to call. The CDR3: CASSINPQYGYTF. CDR3 nucleotides: TGTGCCAGCAGCATCAACCCACAATATGGCTACACCTTC.